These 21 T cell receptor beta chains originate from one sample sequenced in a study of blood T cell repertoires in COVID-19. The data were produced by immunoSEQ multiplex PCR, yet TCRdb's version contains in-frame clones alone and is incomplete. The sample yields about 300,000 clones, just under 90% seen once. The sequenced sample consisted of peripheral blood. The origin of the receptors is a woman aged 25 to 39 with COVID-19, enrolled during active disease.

The CDR3 protein is CATMWLETQYF. The CDR3 nucleotides read TGTGCCACCATGTGGCTGGAGACCCAGTACTTC. The chain combines TRBV19 with TRBJ2-5; D is ambiguous. The CDR3 is made up of 11 amino acids. Trimming shortened V by 10 bases and J by 5 bases, and 11 bases separated the two germline ends. CDR1 LNHDA and CDR2 SQIVND come from the germline V gene (reference sequence).

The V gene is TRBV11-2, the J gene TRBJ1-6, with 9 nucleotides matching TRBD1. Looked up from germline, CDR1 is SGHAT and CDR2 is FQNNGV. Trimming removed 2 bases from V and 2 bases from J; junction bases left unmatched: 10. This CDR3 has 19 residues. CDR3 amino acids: CASSLRPFRDRAYNSPLHF. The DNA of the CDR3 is TGTGCCAGCAGCTTAAGGCCCTTCCGGGACAGGGCCTATAATTCACCCCTCCACTTT.

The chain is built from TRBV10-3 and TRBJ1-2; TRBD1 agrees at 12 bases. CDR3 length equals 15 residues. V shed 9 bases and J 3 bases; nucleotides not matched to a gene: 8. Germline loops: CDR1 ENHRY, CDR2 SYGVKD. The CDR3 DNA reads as TGTGCCATTCGTTCCGGGACAGGGGGCGACTATGGCTACACCTTC. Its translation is CAIRSGTGGDYGYTF.

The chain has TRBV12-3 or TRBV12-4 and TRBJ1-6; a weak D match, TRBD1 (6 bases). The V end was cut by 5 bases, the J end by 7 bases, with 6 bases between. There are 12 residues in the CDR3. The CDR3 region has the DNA TGTGCCAGCAGTGGGACAAATTCACCCCTCCACTTT. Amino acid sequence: CASSGTNSPLHF.

As DNA, the CDR3 is TGTGCCAGCAGCTACAGCCGGGACATACTGAGTGGCTACACCTTC. Translating it yields CASSYSRDILSGYTF. The gene calls are TRBV2 and TRBJ1-2, with D perhaps TRBD1 (6 bases). The CDR3 totals 15 residues. The V gene lost 6 bases and the J gene lost 7 bases, with 21 bases spanning the gap. Germline CDR1 and CDR2: SNHLY and FYNNEI. Supplemented by reference TRBV2 and TRBJ1-2, the full variable domain reads EPEVTQTPSHQVTQMGQEVILRCVPISNHLYFYWYRQILGQKVEFLVSFYNNEISEKSEIFDDQFSVERPDGSNFTLKIRSTKLEDSAMYFCASSYSRDILSGYTFGSGTRLTVV.

CDR3 protein: CASSVVAQGYTEAFF. For the CDR3, the DNA is TGTGCCAGCAGCGTAGTAGCTCAGGGGTACACTGAAGCTTTCTTT. The rearrangement joins TRBV9 to TRBJ1-1, with D tentatively TRBD1 (6 bases). Germline V gives CDR1 SGDLS, CDR2 YYNGEE. V lost 0 bases, J lost 3 bases, and 12 bases lay in between. This CDR3 is built from 15 residues. Full variable domain (missing parts from reference TRBV9 and TRBJ1-1): DSGVTQTPKHLITATGQRVTLRCSPRSGDLSVYWYQQSLDQGLQFLIQYYNGEERAKGNILERFSAQQFPDLHSELNLSSLELGDSALYFCASSVVAQGYTEAFFGQGTRLTVV.

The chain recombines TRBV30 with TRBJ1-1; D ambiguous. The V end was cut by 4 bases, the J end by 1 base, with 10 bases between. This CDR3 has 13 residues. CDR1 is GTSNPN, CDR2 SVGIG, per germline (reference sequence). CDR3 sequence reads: CAWKSAGNTEAFF. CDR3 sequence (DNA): TGTGCCTGGAAATCGGCGGGGAACACTGAAGCTTTCTTT.

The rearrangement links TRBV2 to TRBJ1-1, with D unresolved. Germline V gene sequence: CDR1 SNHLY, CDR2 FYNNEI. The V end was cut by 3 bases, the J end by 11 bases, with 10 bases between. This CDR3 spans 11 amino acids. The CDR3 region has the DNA TGTGCCAGCAGTGATGAGGGCTTGGCTTTCTTT. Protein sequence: CASSDEGLAFF.

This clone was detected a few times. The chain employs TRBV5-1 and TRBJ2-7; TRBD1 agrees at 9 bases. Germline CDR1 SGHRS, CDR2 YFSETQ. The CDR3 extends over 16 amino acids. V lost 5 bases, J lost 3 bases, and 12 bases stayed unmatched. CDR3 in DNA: TGCGCCAGCAGACCAGACCCGGGACAGGGTTTCTACGAGCAGTACTTC. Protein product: CASRPDPGQGFYEQYF.

The CDR3 region has the DNA TGTGCCAGCAGCCGAAGTGAGGGCATTCAGTACTTC. Translated, it gives CASSRSEGIQYF. The V gene is TRBV12-3 or TRBV12-4, the J gene TRBJ2-4, with D possibly matching TRBD2 (5 bases). The CDR3 runs to 12 residues. V lost 6 bases to trimming and J lost 9 bases, with 12 bases between them.

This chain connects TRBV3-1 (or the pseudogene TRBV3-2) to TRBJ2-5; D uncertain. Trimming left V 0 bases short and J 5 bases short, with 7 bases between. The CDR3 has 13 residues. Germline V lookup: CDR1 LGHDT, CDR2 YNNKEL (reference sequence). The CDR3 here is CASSQDLVETQYF. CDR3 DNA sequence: TGTGCCAGCAGCCAAGATTTAGTGGAGACCCAGTACTTC.

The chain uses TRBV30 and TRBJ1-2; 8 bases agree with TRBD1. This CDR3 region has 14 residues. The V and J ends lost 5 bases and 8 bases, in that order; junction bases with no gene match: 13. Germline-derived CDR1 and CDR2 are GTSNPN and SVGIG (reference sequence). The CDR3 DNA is TGTGCCTGGGGAATCGGACAGGGAAGGGTGGGCTACACCTTC. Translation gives CAWGIGQGRVGYTF.

CDR3 sequence (DNA): TGTGCCAGCAGCAAAAAGAGGTCTAGCGGGGTACACGAGCAGTACTTC. This sequence encodes CASSKKRSSGVHEQYF. The chain uses TRBV21-1 and TRBJ2-7; the table's D call TRBD2 went unverified against the DNA. TRBV21-1 is listed as a pseudogene. The CDR3 covers 16 residues.

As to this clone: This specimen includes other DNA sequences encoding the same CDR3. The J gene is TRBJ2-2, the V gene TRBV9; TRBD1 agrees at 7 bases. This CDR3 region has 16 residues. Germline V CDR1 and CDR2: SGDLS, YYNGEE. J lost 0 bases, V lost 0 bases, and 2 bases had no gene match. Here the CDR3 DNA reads TGTGCCAGCAGCGTAGGGACAGGTACGAACACCGGGGAGCTGTTTTTT. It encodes CASSVGTGTNTGELFF.

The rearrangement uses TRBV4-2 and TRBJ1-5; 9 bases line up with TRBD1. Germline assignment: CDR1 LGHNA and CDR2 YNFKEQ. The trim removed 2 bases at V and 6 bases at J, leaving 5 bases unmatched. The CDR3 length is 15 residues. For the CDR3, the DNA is TGTGCCAGCAGCCAAAGGACAGGGGATACTCAGCCCCAGCATTTT. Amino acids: CASSQRTGDTQPQHF.

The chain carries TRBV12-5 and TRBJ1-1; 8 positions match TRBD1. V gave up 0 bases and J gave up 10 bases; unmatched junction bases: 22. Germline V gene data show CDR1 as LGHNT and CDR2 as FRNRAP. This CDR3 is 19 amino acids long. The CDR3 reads CASGLVLSGGGPGHLGAFF. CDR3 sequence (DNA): TGTGCTAGTGGTTTGGTACTGTCAGGGGGCGGACCTGGGCACCTCGGAGCTTTCTTT.

Here the CDR3 reads CSVYQGGHYGYTF. The CDR3 nucleotides are TGCAGCGTTTATCAGGGCGGCCACTATGGCTACACCTTC. The rearrangement links TRBV29-1 to TRBJ1-2; TRBD1 is a possible D gene (5 bases). CDR1 and CDR2 from the germline V gene are SQVTM and ANQGSEA. The CDR3 consists of 13 residues. V lost 5 bases and J lost 3, with 13 bases in between.

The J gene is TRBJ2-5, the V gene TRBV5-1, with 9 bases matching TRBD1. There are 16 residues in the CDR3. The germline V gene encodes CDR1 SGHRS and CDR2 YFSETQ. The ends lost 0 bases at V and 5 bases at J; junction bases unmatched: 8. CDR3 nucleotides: TGCGCCAGCAGCTTGGCCAGGACAGGGGCAATGGAGACCCAGTACTTC. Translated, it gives CASSLARTGAMETQYF. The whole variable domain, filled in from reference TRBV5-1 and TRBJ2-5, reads KAGVTQTPRYLIKTRGQQVTLSCSPISGHRSVSWYQQTPGQGLQFLFEYFSETQRNKGNFPGRFSGRQFSNSRSEMNVSTLELGDSALYLCASSLARTGAMETQYFGPGTRLLVL.

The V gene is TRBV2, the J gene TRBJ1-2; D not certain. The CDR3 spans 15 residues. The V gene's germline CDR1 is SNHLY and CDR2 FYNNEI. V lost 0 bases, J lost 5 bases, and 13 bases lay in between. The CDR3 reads CASSEALRVGYGYTF. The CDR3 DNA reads TGTGCCAGCAGTGAAGCGCTGCGGGTTGGTTATGGCTACACCTTC.

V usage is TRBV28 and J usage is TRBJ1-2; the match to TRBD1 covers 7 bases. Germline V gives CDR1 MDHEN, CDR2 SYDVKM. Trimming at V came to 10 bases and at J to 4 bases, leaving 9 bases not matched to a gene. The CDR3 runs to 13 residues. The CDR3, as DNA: TGTGCCACGACAGGGCGGGGGGTCTATGGCTACACCTTC. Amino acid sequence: CATTGRGVYGYTF.

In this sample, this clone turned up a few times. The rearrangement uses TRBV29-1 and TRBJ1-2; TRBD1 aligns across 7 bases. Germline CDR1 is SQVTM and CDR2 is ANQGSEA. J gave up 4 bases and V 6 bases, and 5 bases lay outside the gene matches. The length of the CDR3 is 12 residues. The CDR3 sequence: CSVRQGGYGYTF. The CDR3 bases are TGCAGCGTGCGACAGGGAGGCTATGGCTACACCTTC.